The rows below give T cell receptor beta chains drawn from one sample of a study of T cell responses to AZD1222 COVID-19 vaccine. Profiled with immunoSEQ multiplex PCR; TCRdb holds only in-frame clones, not every one. The sample contains around 130,000 clones, roughly 89% of which appear only once. The starting material was peripheral blood, obtained on day 0 of AZD1222 vaccination. These receptors all come from an adult in good health. Both conserved end residues are part of each CDR3. A D gene is named only where the DNA matches it firmly. Expanded clones are given a class, and other clones once, few, many or no size at all.

v_call: TRBV29-1
j_call: TRBJ1-2
cdr3_length: 13
clone_size: NA
d_call: NA
cdr3_nt: TGCAGCGTTGTGCCCAGGCCCGGGGATGGCTACACCTTC
cdr3_aa: CSVVPRPGDGYTF

v_call: TRBV14
j_call: TRBJ2-5
cdr3_length: 17
clone_size: once
d_call: TRBD1
cdr3_nt: TGTGCCAGCAGCCTCGACAGGGTAACTTCTTATTCGGAGACCCAGTACTTC
cdr3_aa: CASSLDRVTSYSETQYF

v_call: TRBV21-1
j_call: TRBJ2-7
cdr3_length: 14
clone_size: NA
d_call: NA
cdr3_nt: TGTGCCAGCAGCAAAGTCGACAGGGACCATGAGCAGTACTTC
cdr3_aa: CASSKVDRDHEQYF

v_call: TRBV5-6
j_call: TRBJ2-5
cdr3_length: 15
clone_size: NA
d_call: NA
cdr3_nt: TGTGCCAGCAGCTTGATGGGTGGTGGTTGGGAGACCCAGTACTTC
cdr3_aa: CASSLMGGGWETQYF

v_call: TRBV14
j_call: TRBJ2-3
cdr3_length: 15
clone_size: NA
d_call: NA
cdr3_nt: TGTGCCAGCAGCCCCTGGACAGTACGCACAGATACGCAGTATTTT
cdr3_aa: CASSPWTVRTDTQYF

v_call: TRBV7-9
j_call: TRBJ2-1
cdr3_length: 17
clone_size: NA
d_call: TRBD2
cdr3_nt: TGTGCCAGCAGCCCCCCTTTTACTAGCGGAATACTCAATGAGCAGTTCTTC
cdr3_aa: CASSPPFTSGILNEQFF

v_call: TRBV5-1
j_call: TRBJ2-1
cdr3_length: 15
clone_size: NA
d_call: NA
cdr3_nt: TGCGCCAGCCGGCGGGATTTGAGCTCCTACAATGAGCAGTTCTTC
cdr3_aa: CASRRDLSSYNEQFF

v_call: TRBV5-1
j_call: TRBJ2-7
cdr3_length: 13
clone_size: NA
d_call: NA
cdr3_nt: TGCGCCAGCACCAATCCAGGGGAGGGCGAGCAGTACTTC
cdr3_aa: CASTNPGEGEQYF

v_call: TRBV6-5
j_call: TRBJ2-1
cdr3_length: 16
clone_size: NA
d_call: NA
cdr3_nt: TGTGCCAGCAGTTACTCGATGTTTAGGCAGGGGCATGAGCAGTTCTTC
cdr3_aa: CASSYSMFRQGHEQFF

v_call: TRBV2
j_call: TRBJ2-2
cdr3_length: 16
clone_size: once
d_call: NA
cdr3_nt: TGTGCCAGCAGCCCCATCGGAATAGATAACACCGGGGAGCTGTTTTTT
cdr3_aa: CASSPIGIDNTGELFF

v_call: TRBV12-3/TRBV12-4
j_call: TRBJ1-5
cdr3_length: 12
clone_size: NA
d_call: NA
cdr3_nt: TGTGCCAGCAGCCTCAGGGGTTTGCCCCAGCATTTT
cdr3_aa: CASSLRGLPQHF

v_call: TRBV29-1
j_call: TRBJ2-7
cdr3_length: 14
clone_size: NA
d_call: NA
cdr3_nt: TGCAGCGTTCCCTTCCATAGACAGTACTACGAGCAGTACTTC
cdr3_aa: CSVPFHRQYYEQYF

v_call: TRBV2
j_call: TRBJ2-7
cdr3_length: 13
clone_size: once
d_call: NA
cdr3_nt: TGTGCCAGCAGGGACTTATGGGGCTACGAGCAGTACTTC
cdr3_aa: CASRDLWGYEQYF

v_call: TRBV30
j_call: TRBJ2-3
cdr3_length: 13
clone_size: NA
d_call: NA
cdr3_nt: TGTGCCTGGAGTGCCGATATCGCAGATACGCAGTATTTT
cdr3_aa: CAWSADIADTQYF

v_call: TRBV19
j_call: TRBJ2-1
cdr3_length: 10
clone_size: NA
d_call: NA
cdr3_nt: TGTGCCAGTAGTATTAGGGAGCAGTTCTTC
cdr3_aa: CASSIREQFF

v_call: TRBV5-1
j_call: TRBJ1-2
cdr3_length: 15
clone_size: NA
d_call: NA
cdr3_nt: TGCGCCAGCAGCTCGGAGGGAGCTACTAACTATGGCTACACCTTC
cdr3_aa: CASSSEGATNYGYTF

v_call: TRBV30
j_call: TRBJ1-2
cdr3_length: 14
clone_size: NA
d_call: TRBD1
cdr3_nt: TGTGCCTCTCCGGGACAGGGAGCTTTGGGTGGCTACACCTTC
cdr3_aa: CASPGQGALGGYTF

v_call: TRBV2
j_call: TRBJ2-3
cdr3_length: 15
clone_size: NA
d_call: NA
cdr3_nt: TGTGCCAGCAGTGAGGGGCGTACGGACACAGATACGCAGTATTTT
cdr3_aa: CASSEGRTDTDTQYF